A single sample is the source of the 10 T cell receptor beta chains below, sequenced in a study of shared T cell receptors in the human thymus. Here immunoSEQ multiplex PCR was the method, and the copy in TCRdb shows in-frame clones only, minus some. Of about 660,000 clones in the sample, roughly 90% were seen once. Separately, the same data were catalogued under a study of human thymus T cells.

The specimen was thymocytes. These receptors were taken from a boy younger than two with a congenital heart defect.

The chain links TRBV4-3 to TRBJ2-5; tentative D call: TRBD1 (6 bases). The CDR3 length is 18 residues. From germline, CDR1 is LGHNA and CDR2 YSLEER. Trimming shortened V by 3 bases and J by 3 bases, and 23 bases separated the two germline ends. CDR3 sequence (DNA): TGCGCCAGCAGCCACCACAGGGCGGGTTCGGTTATGGAAGAGACCCAGTACTTC. Translated, it gives CASSHHRAGSVMEETQYF.

V and J are TRBV4-3 and TRBJ2-3; 13 nucleotides agree with TRBD2. CDR3 length equals 16 residues. Germline CDR1 is LGHNA and CDR2 is YSLEER. The junction had 4 bases not matched to a gene; V was cut back by 4 bases and J by 3 bases. CDR3: CASSPQTSGRTDTQYF. The DNA for the CDR3 is TGCGCCAGCAGCCCACAGACTAGCGGGAGGACAGATACGCAGTATTTT.

J is TRBJ2-5 and V is TRBV5-1, with a possible D match to TRBD2 (6 bases). This CDR3 region has 15 residues. Per the germline V gene, CDR1 is SGHRS and CDR2 is YFSETQ. The ends were cut back, 2 bases at V and 4 bases at J, with 15 bases in the middle. CDR3 loop: CASSLELATVETQYF. The CDR3 DNA reads TGCGCCAGCAGCTTAGAGCTAGCGACGGTAGAGACCCAGTACTTC.

The rearrangement uses TRBV10-3 and TRBJ2-4, with TRBD2 matching over 12 bases. This CDR3 comprises 19 residues. J gave up 0 bases and V 0 bases, and 6 bases lay outside the gene matches. Germline V CDR1 and CDR2: ENHRY, SYGVKD. CDR3: CAISESVTSGSRAKNIQYF. In DNA form, the CDR3 reads TGTGCCATCAGTGAGTCAGTGACTAGCGGGAGTCGAGCCAAAAACATTCAGTACTTC.

The J gene is TRBJ2-4, the V gene TRBV7-6; 7 bases are a match to TRBD2. Germline CDR1 reads SGHVS; CDR2 reads FNYEAQ. V gave up 5 bases and J gave up 2 bases; unmatched junction bases: 15. The CDR3 is 18 residues long. CDR3 residues: CASSPLPGGPLSKNIQYF. DNA of the CDR3: TGTGCCAGCAGCCCCCTCCCGGGAGGTCCCCTCTCCAAAAACATTCAGTACTTC.

The chain uses TRBV15 and TRBJ1-5; perhaps TRBD1 as D (6 bases). Germline values: CDR1 LNHNV, CDR2 YYDKDF (reference sequence). The CDR3 runs 18 residues. V lost 0 bases to trimming and J lost 7 bases, with 22 bases between them. DNA of the CDR3: TGTGCCACCAGCAGAGATAAACGGCGGGGGAAGGGGGGACAGCCCCAGCATTTT. Protein product: CATSRDKRRGKGGQPQHF.

J is TRBJ2-2 and V is TRBV25-1, with D possibly matching TRBD2 (5 bases). The germline CDR1 and CDR2 sequences are MGHDK and SYGVNS. The CDR3 runs 13 residues. Between the trimmed V and J ends, which lost 7 bases and 3 bases, there was a span of 9 bases. In nucleotides, the CDR3 is TGTGCCAGCAAAGGCGGGTACACCGGGGAGCTGTTTTTT. Translation gives CASKGGYTGELFF.

The CDR3 DNA sequence: TGTGCCAGCTCACCGACCGGGAAGTACTACGAGCAGTACTTC. Its protein product is CASSPTGKYYEQYF. The chain couples TRBV18 to TRBJ2-7; tentative D call: TRBD2 (5 bases). Germline values: CDR1 KGHSH, CDR2 LQKENI. The CDR3 loop spans 14 amino acids. Trimming left V 3 bases short and J 3 bases short, with 12 bases between.

The rearrangement links TRBV5-4 to TRBJ2-5; tentatively, D is TRBD1 (5 bases). Deletions cut 2 bases from V and 5 bases from J, with 16 bases between. This CDR3 comprises 15 residues. Germline CDR1 reads SGHNT; CDR2 reads YYREEE (reference sequence). CDR3 nucleotide sequence: TGTGCCAGCAGCTTCGGGTCTCAGGGTGGGGAGACCCAGTACTTC. Translated: CASSFGSQGGETQYF. Using reference TRBV5-4 and TRBJ2-5 for the parts outside the CDR3, the full variable domain is ETGVTQSPTHLIKTRGQQVTLRCSSQSGHNTVSWYQQALGQGPQFIFQYYREEENGRGNFPPRFSGLQFPNYSSELNVNALELDDSALYLCASSFGSQGGETQYFGPGTRLLVL.

The chain is built from TRBV7-8 and TRBJ2-7; weak D call: TRBD2 (6 bases). CDR3 length equals 15 residues. Germline loops: CDR1 SGHVS, CDR2 FQNEAQ. V lost 1 base and J lost 2, with 12 bases in between. Here the CDR3 reads CASSLDGDFPYEQYF. The CDR3 nucleotides are TGTGCCAGCAGCTTAGATGGGGACTTCCCCTACGAGCAGTACTTC.